These 30 T cell receptor beta chains were sequenced from one sample in a study of blood T cell repertoires in COVID-19. This table comes from immunoSEQ multiplex PCR, and its TCRdb copy is limited to in-frame clones, with some not included. The sample lists 250,000 or so clones; roughly 83% were seen once. Source material: PBMCs or T cells enriched from blood (not recorded which). The origin of the receptors is a woman between 45 and 60 years old who had recovered from COVID-19.

The rearrangement links TRBV2 to TRBJ1-2; 7 nucleotides line up with TRBD1. Germline loops: CDR1 SNHLY, CDR2 FYNNEI. The length of the CDR3 is 13 residues. Unmatched junction bases numbered 9, after V lost 7 bases and J lost 7 bases. The CDR3 coding sequence is TGTGCCAGCAAAAGAGACAGGGAATCTGGCTACACCTTC. Translated: CASKRDRESGYTF.

The rearrangement links TRBV18 to TRBJ2-1; TRBD2 aligns across 13 bases. CDR1 and CDR2 from the germline V gene are KGHSH and LQKENI. With V trimmed by 3 bases and J by 7 bases, 9 bases remained unmatched. This CDR3 contains 17 residues. CDR3 nucleotide sequence: TGTGCCAGCTCACCCTCGGGACTAGCGGGGCTTAATAATGAGCAGTTCTTC. Amino acids: CASSPSGLAGLNNEQFF.

This clone was recorded only once. The V call is TRBV7-9, the J call TRBJ2-3, with TRBD2 matching over 9 bases. The CDR3 is 16 amino acids. Germline V lookup: CDR1 SEHNR, CDR2 FQNEAQ (reference sequence). V lost 5 bases and J lost 3; bases outside the gene matches: 9. DNA of the CDR3: TGTGCCAGCAGCCTTGGACTAAGCGGGAGGACAGATACGCAGTATTTT. Translation gives CASSLGLSGRTDTQYF. Filled out from reference TRBV7-9 and TRBJ2-3, the complete variable domain reads DTGVSQNPRHKITKRGQNVTFRCDPISEHNRLYWYRQTLGQGPEFLTYFQNEAQLEKSRLLSDRFSAERPKGSFSTLEIQRTEQGDSAMYLCASSLGLSGRTDTQYFGPGTRLTVL.

Note on this clone: Because it lacks the conserved phenylalanine or tryptophan at the end, this CDR3 is likely a read error. The DNA is omitted, as the CDR3 cannot be located on it reliably, and the CDR3 follows TCRdb's listing. CDR3 in amino acids: CASSLQGGRLNL. The V and J genes are TRBV6-5 and TRBJ1-1; no DNA check was done on the table's D call, TRBD1. Including both end residues, the CDR3 is 12 amino acids long. CDR1 and CDR2 from the germline V gene are MNHEY and SVGAGI.

V and J are TRBV28 and TRBJ2-2; 8 positions agree with TRBD1. CDR3 size: 13 residues. Per the germline V gene, CDR1 is MDHEN and CDR2 is SYDVKM. Trimming removed 9 bases from V and 5 bases from J; junction bases left unmatched: 5. The CDR3, as DNA: TGTGCCAGTGAACAGGGGGATACCGGGGAGCTGTTTTTT. Amino acid sequence: CASEQGDTGELFF.

The V gene is TRBV4-1, the J gene TRBJ1-5; no definite D call. In germline, CDR1 is MGHRA, CDR2 YSYEKL. The CDR3 runs to 15 residues. Deletions cut 1 base from V and 4 bases from J, with 11 bases between. The CDR3 spells CASSQGSTENQPQHF. The CDR3 nucleotides are TGCGCCAGCAGCCAAGGGTCTACAGAAAATCAGCCCCAGCATTTT.

CDR3 sequence reads: CASGRAGNEQFF. CDR3 nucleotides: TGTGCCAGCGGGAGGGCCGGGAATGAGCAGTTCTTC. This chain connects TRBV9 to TRBJ2-1; 7 bases agree with TRBD2. The CDR3 sequence is 12 residues long. V was pared by 7 bases and J by 7 bases, with 5 bases of the junction left unmatched. Germline V gene data show CDR1 as SGDLS and CDR2 as YYNGEE.

In its sample, this clone was seen once. J is TRBJ1-6 and V is TRBV3-1 (or the pseudogene TRBV3-2), with 8 positions matching TRBD1. Germline V gives CDR1 LGHDT, CDR2 YNNKEL (reference sequence). This CDR3 has 15 residues. With V trimmed by 2 bases and J by 5 bases, 2 bases remained unmatched. As DNA, the CDR3 is TGTGCCAGCAGCCAATTGACAGGGGATAATTCACCCCTCCACTTT. It codes for CASSQLTGDNSPLHF.

The rearrangement joins TRBV7-6 to TRBJ2-2; D possibly corresponds to TRBD2 (6 bases). CDR1 and CDR2 from the germline V gene are SGHVS and FNYEAQ. Trimming pared 2 bases from V and 4 bases from J, leaving 20 bases between. CDR3 length: 18 amino acids. DNA of the CDR3: TGTGCCAGCAGCTTATTTAGCGGCGGGACCGCGAGCACCGGGGAGCTGTTTTTT. It specifies CASSLFSGGTASTGELFF.

This chain joins TRBV4-1 and TRBJ2-7; 9 bases line up with TRBD2. From germline, CDR1 is MGHRA and CDR2 YSYEKL. This CDR3 is 17 amino acids long. V shed 0 bases, J shed 5 bases, and the junction held 11 bases outside the gene matches. CDR3 sequence: CASSQEVNSGGFDEQYF. CDR3 sequence (DNA): TGCGCCAGCAGCCAAGAAGTAAATAGCGGGGGTTTCGACGAGCAGTACTTC.

This sequence joins TRBV4-2 and TRBJ2-7; D is uncertain. The germline V and J ends were trimmed by 0 bases and 0 bases, with 6 bases remaining between them. This CDR3 is built from 14 residues. CDR1 LGHNA and CDR2 YNFKEQ come from the germline V gene. The CDR3 nucleotides read TGTGCCAGCAGCCAAGACGAGGCCTCCTACGAGCAGTACTTC. Its protein is CASSQDEASYEQYF.

CDR3 region: CASSQEMGGRGTGELFF. For the CDR3, the DNA is TGCGCCAGCAGCCAAGAAATGGGGGGGCGCGGCACCGGGGAGCTGTTTTTT. V is TRBV4-1 and J is TRBJ2-2; D possibly corresponds to TRBD2 (7 bases). Trimming removed 0 bases at V and 4 bases at J, with 15 bases between. The CDR3 is 17 residues long. Germline lookup yields CDR1 MGHRA and CDR2 YSYEKL.

The rearrangement uses TRBV25-1 and TRBJ2-1, with 8 bases fitting TRBD2. Per germline, CDR1 MGHDK and CDR2 SYGVNS. J lost 3 bases, V lost 5 bases, and 6 bases had no gene match. The CDR3 covers 15 residues. Written as DNA, the CDR3 is TGTGCCAGCAGTTTCGCGGGAGGAAACTACAATGAGCAGTTCTTC. Amino acids: CASSFAGGNYNEQFF.

This chain joins TRBV15 and TRBJ2-1; 7 bases map to TRBD2. V trimming: 3 bases; J trimming: 0 bases; junction bases outside the gene matches: 5. The CDR3 is made up of 16 amino acids. Germline V lookup: CDR1 LNHNV, CDR2 YYDKDF (reference sequence). The CDR3 region has the DNA TGTGCCACCAGCAGGGGGACTATAGTCTCCTACAATGAGCAGTTCTTC. It translates to CATSRGTIVSYNEQFF. Together with reference TRBV15 and TRBJ2-1, the CDR3 gives the full variable domain: DAMVIQNPRYQVTQFGKPVTLSCSQTLNHNVMYWYQQKSSQAPKLLFHYYDKDFNNEADTPDNFQSRRPNTSFCFLDIRSPGLGDTAMYLCATSRGTIVSYNEQFFGPGTRLTVL.

This chain connects TRBV7-3 to TRBJ2-1; D call uncertain. The CDR3 spans 13 residues. V lost 5 bases, J lost 8 bases, and 13 bases lay in between. Germline-derived CDR1 and CDR2 are SGHTA and FQGTGA. The CDR3 here is CASSRLTVDEQFF. For the CDR3, the DNA is TGTGCCAGCAGCCGCCTAACAGTAGATGAGCAGTTCTTC.

This chain joins TRBV6-2 or TRBV6-3 and TRBJ1-6, with D unresolved. The germline gives CDR1 MNHEY, CDR2 SVGEGT. The CDR3 covers 15 residues. The V gene lost 4 bases and the J gene lost 7 bases, with 14 bases spanning the gap. CDR3 amino acids: CASSSWTGGNSPLHF. The CDR3 bases are TGTGCCAGCAGTTCCTGGACGGGAGGGAATTCACCCCTCCACTTT.

The gene calls are TRBV19 and TRBJ1-6; a weak D match, TRBD1 (6 bases). The CDR3 spans 16 residues. Germline CDR1 LNHDA, CDR2 SQIVND (reference sequence). V lost 5 bases, J lost 6 bases, and 17 bases lay in between. In DNA, the CDR3 is TGTGCCAGTAGTGGTTTTCGGGGGGCTAGTAATTCACCCCTCCACTTT. Protein: CASSGFRGASNSPLHF.

J is TRBJ2-3 and V is TRBV28; 7 bases fit TRBD2. Germline trimming cut 6 bases from V and 2 bases from J; bases unmatched to any gene: 5. Germline V gene sequence: CDR1 MDHEN, CDR2 SYDVKM. The CDR3 has 14 residues. CDR3 residues: CASSLSGNTDTQYF. The CDR3 DNA reads TGTGCCAGCAGCCTGAGCGGGAACACAGATACGCAGTATTTT.

The gene calls are TRBV15 and TRBJ2-3; tentative D call: TRBD2 (5 bases). The germline CDR1 and CDR2 sequences are LNHNV and YYDKDF (reference sequence). V lost 3 bases and J 7 bases, leaving 14 bases between the germline ends. The CDR3 is 14 residues long. The chain's CDR3 is CATSRGVKEYTQYF. CDR3 DNA sequence: TGTGCCACCAGCAGGGGAGTCAAGGAGTATACGCAGTATTTT.

This clone came up once. The rearrangement joins TRBV5-1 to TRBJ2-1; 9 nucleotides match TRBD1. This CDR3 comprises 13 residues. The germline V gene has CDR1 SGHRS and CDR2 YFSETQ. The CDR3 region is CLSMGQGTNEQFF. CDR3 coding DNA: TGCCTCAGCATGGGACAGGGAACCAATGAGCAGTTCTTC.

The chain combines TRBV19 with TRBJ1-2, with D uncertain. The CDR3 has 14 amino acids. Deletions cut 7 bases from V and 3 bases from J, with 15 bases between. The germline gives CDR1 LNHDA, CDR2 SQIVND (reference sequence). The CDR3 spells CASKMGGGYYGYTF. The DNA of the CDR3 is TGTGCCAGTAAAATGGGAGGAGGGTACTATGGCTACACCTTC.

This clone was counted between two and nine times. The chain recombines TRBV7-3 with TRBJ2-3; a weak D match, TRBD1 (6 bases). V lost 5 bases and J 0 bases, leaving 15 bases between the germline ends. The CDR3 extends over 16 amino acids. The germline V gene encodes CDR1 SGHTA and CDR2 FQGTGA. CDR3 sequence (DNA): TGTGCCAGCAGCCCTCACGGACAGACAAGCACAGATACGCAGTATTTT. Translation gives CASSPHGQTSTDTQYF.

The gene calls are TRBV18 and TRBJ2-3; TRBD1 aligns across 8 bases. CDR1 is KGHSH, CDR2 LQKENI, per germline. After removal of 2 bases from V and 2 bases from J, the junction contained 3 bases not matched to a gene. The CDR3 contains 15 residues. The CDR3, as DNA: TGTGCCAGCTCACCAAGGACAGGGATCACAGATACGCAGTATTTT. Its translation is CASSPRTGITDTQYF.

The V gene is TRBV3-1 (or the pseudogene TRBV3-2), the J gene TRBJ2-5; D is perhaps TRBD2 (6 bases). From germline, CDR1 is LGHDT and CDR2 YNNKEL (reference sequence). There are 13 residues in the CDR3. The V end lost 5 bases, the J end lost 7 bases, and 14 bases lay between the germline ends. The CDR3 region is CASSSGRKGTQYF. The DNA of the CDR3 is TGTGCCAGCAGCTCCGGGAGAAAGGGGACCCAGTACTTC.

This chain uses TRBV12-3 or TRBV12-4 with TRBJ1-1; no firm D call. Trimming shortened V by 5 bases and J by 2 bases, and 9 bases separated the two germline ends. The CDR3 has 13 amino acids. CDR3 residues: CASSDTRNTEAFF. CDR3 sequence (DNA): TGTGCCAGCAGTGACACACGAAACACTGAAGCTTTCTTT.

The rearrangement joins TRBV2 to TRBJ1-3; tentative D call: TRBD1 (6 bases). Germline V gene data show CDR1 as SNHLY and CDR2 as FYNNEI. The CDR3 totals 17 residues. Trimming pared 5 bases from V and 0 bases from J, leaving 17 bases between. The CDR3 DNA is TGTGCCAGCAGTCCCTATGGACAGCCGAGCTCTGGAAACACCATATATTTT. It translates to CASSPYGQPSSGNTIYF.

The V call is TRBV5-4, the J call TRBJ2-5; D gene unclear. Trimming removed 2 bases at V and 3 bases at J, with 11 bases between. Germline V lookup: CDR1 SGHNT, CDR2 YYREEE (reference sequence). CDR3 length: 14 residues. The CDR3 DNA sequence: TGTGCCAGCAGCTTCTTGACTTCTAAAGAGACCCAGTACTTC. This gives the protein CASSFLTSKETQYF.

This clone was observed a single time. CDR3 sequence: CASSTRGANNSPLHF. In nucleotides, the CDR3 is TGTGCCAGTAGCACCAGGGGAGCTAATAATTCACCCCTCCACTTT. This chain uses TRBV19 with TRBJ1-6; D is perhaps TRBD1 (6 bases). Between the trimmed V and J ends, which lost 6 bases and 5 bases, there was a span of 14 bases. This CDR3 contains 15 residues. Germline CDR1 and CDR2: LNHDA and SQIVND (reference sequence).

The chain recombines TRBV27 with TRBJ1-2; 8 bases align to TRBD1. The CDR3 runs 17 residues. The junction had 10 bases not matched to a gene; V was cut back by 4 bases and J by 0 bases. Per the germline V gene, CDR1 is MNHEY and CDR2 is SMNVEV (reference sequence). Here the CDR3 reads CASSSLRQGRTNYGYTF. The CDR3 DNA is TGTGCCAGCAGTTCTTTGAGACAGGGGAGAACTAACTATGGCTACACCTTC.

The chain recombines TRBV3-1 (or the pseudogene TRBV3-2) with TRBJ1-1; 9 nucleotides align to TRBD1. The ends lost 2 bases at V and 10 bases at J; junction bases unmatched: 20. The CDR3 runs to 18 residues. CDR1 LGHDT and CDR2 YNNKEL come from the germline V gene (reference sequence). This chain's CDR3 is CASSQRYSSRDRALRAFF. CDR3 nucleotide sequence: TGTGCCAGCAGCCAAAGGTATTCGTCGAGGGACAGGGCTTTAAGAGCTTTCTTT.